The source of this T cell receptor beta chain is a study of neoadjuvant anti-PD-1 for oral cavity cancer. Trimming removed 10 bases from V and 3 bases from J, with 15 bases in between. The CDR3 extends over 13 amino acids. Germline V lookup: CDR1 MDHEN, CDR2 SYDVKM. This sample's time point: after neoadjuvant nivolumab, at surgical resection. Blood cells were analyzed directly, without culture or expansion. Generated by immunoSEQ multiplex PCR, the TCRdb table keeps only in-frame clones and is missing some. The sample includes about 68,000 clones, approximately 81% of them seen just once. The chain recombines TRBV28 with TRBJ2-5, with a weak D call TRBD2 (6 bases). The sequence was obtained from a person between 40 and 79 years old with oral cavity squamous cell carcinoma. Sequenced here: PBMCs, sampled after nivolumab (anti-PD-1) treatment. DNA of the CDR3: TGTGCCACCGGAGCCTGGACTAAAGAGACCCAGTACTTC. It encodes CATGAWTKETQYF.